This T cell receptor (beta chain) was sequenced in a study of Graves' ophthalmopathy and Graves' hyperthyroidism. Study-wide points: With about 71% sensitivity and approximately 72% specificity, the model predicted ophthalmopathy progression.

Amplification from RNA transcripts yielded the TCR beta CDR3 regions. The first round was an RT-PCR with HTBI primers, and the second round was a multiplex PCR. TCRdb processed the multiplex PCR reads anew with MiXCR; each CDR3 protein has one entry. The sample has roughly 380,000 distinct CDR3 sequences; 15% are singletons. The germline V gene has CDR1 KGHSH and CDR2 LQKENI. CDR3 length: 14 residues. Trimming shortened V by 3 bases and J by 5 bases, and 11 bases separated the two germline ends. There are many counts of this clonotype. The antigen is not known. Stable hyperthyroidism meant no ophthalmopathy within 18 months of follow-up.

The sequenced sample consisted of peripheral blood. The chain combines TRBV18 with TRBJ1-5, with D unclear. The TCR sequence derives from a woman younger than 30 with stable Graves' hyperthyroidism. The CDR3 loop reads CASSPTVGDQPQHF. The DNA of the CDR3 is TGTGCCAGCTCACCGACGGTGGGCGATCAGCCCCAGCATTTT.